The 14 T cell receptor delta chains in this list originate from one sample, sequenced in a study of gamma-delta chains in newborns, infants, children. TCRdb made new clone calls on the reads using CATT. The table shows 9,100 or so delta-chain clones, with about 1.5% occurring only once. The sequencing input was blood. The receptor set was obtained from a child who was a newborn, infant or young child, either healthy, febrile or measles-vaccinated (not recorded which).

This clone has more than one count but fewer than ten. This could be a read error, since a much larger clone is one nucleotide away. The chain carries TRDV1 and TRDJ1, with TRDD2 matching 8 bases. CDR3 length equals 22 residues. V shed 1 base and J 0 bases; nucleotides not matched to a gene: 22. CDR1 is TSWWSYY, CDR2 QGS, per germline. The CDR3 DNA follows: TGTGCTCTTGGGGAACACTCCTTCCTAGACCTGGGGATTTCCTCACACACCGATAAACTCATCTTT. This sequence encodes CALGEHSFLDLGISSHTDKLIF.

By share of the sample, this clone is medium-sized (0.01 to 0.1%). The sample has other DNA sequences that encode this CDR3 too. The chain uses TRDV1 and TRDJ2, with TRDD3 matching 7 bases. The length of the CDR3 is 16 residues. V was clipped by 7 bases and J by 6 bases; unmatched bases: 14. Germline CDR1 reads TSWWSYY; CDR2 reads QGS. The CDR3 DNA reads as TGTGCTCTTGCCGTTCCTCTGGGGGTTCATTCAGCACAACTCTTCTTT. This translates into CALAVPLGVHSAQLFF.

This clone came up a few times. The gene calls are TRDV1 and TRDJ1; 12 bases fit TRDD3. This CDR3 has 16 amino acids. The V segment lost 3 bases and the J segment 6 bases; nucleotides outside the gene matches: 8. Germline values: CDR1 TSWWSYY, CDR2 QGS. CDR3 in DNA: TGTGCTCTTGGGGACACTTTCTACTGGGGGATACATAAACTCATCTTT. This gives the protein CALGDTFYWGIHKLIF.

This clone is deemed medium-sized. The rearrangement joins TRDV2 to TRDJ1; D ambiguous. The V end lost 3 bases, the J end lost 0 bases, and 10 bases lay between the germline ends. The CDR3 spans 14 residues. In germline, CDR1 is GEAIGNYY, CDR2 EKD. DNA of the CDR3: TGTGCCTGTGACTCGCTACTTTACACCGATAAACTCATCTTT. This gives the protein CACDSLLYTDKLIF.

This clone qualifies as medium-sized. V gene TRDV1 combines with J gene TRDJ1, with D maybe TRDD3 (6 bases). In germline, CDR1 is TSWWSYY, CDR2 QGS. The CDR3 loop spans 21 amino acids. V lost 2 bases and J lost 2, with 30 bases in between. This CDR3 reads CALGEYRAGGGTLKETDKLIF. For the CDR3, the DNA is TGTGCTCTTGGGGAATATCGGGCAGGAGGGGGGACCCTTAAGGAGACCGATAAACTCATCTTT.

In its sample, this clone is medium-sized. The chain carries TRDV1 and TRDJ1; D not certain. Deletions cut 4 bases from V and 1 base from J, with 34 bases between. This CDR3 region has 22 residues. Germline V gives CDR1 TSWWSYY, CDR2 QGS. The CDR3 DNA sequence: TGTGCTCTTGGGGCCCGGTACAGTCTTCGTACCCTAAGGGGCGCTTCCACCGATAAACTCATCTTT. Protein product: CALGARYSLRTLRGASTDKLIF.

On this clone: The protein held in TCRdb is that of a much larger clone and does not match this DNA's translation at residue 4, likely because of a read error; the protein shown is translated from the DNA. The chain combines TRDV2 with TRDJ1, with TRDD3 identical over 11 bases. V lost 5 bases, J lost 0 bases, and 13 bases stayed unmatched. This CDR3 has 18 amino acids. The V gene's germline CDR1 is GEAIGNYY and CDR2 EKD. Here the CDR3 DNA reads TGTGCCTGTGGCCCTGCCCCTGGGGGATACCAGTACACCGATAAACTCATCTTT. It specifies CACGPAPGGYQYTDKLIF.

This clone came up a few times. This sample includes further DNA sequences coding for the same CDR3. The chain links TRDV1 to TRDJ1; TRDD3 agrees at 10 bases. The germline V gene has CDR1 TSWWSYY and CDR2 QGS. This CDR3 spans 21 amino acids. V dropped 1 base and J dropped 1; count of bases not matched to a gene: 18. CDR3 bases: TGTGCTCTTGGGGAACGGGTCTCGCGCTGGGGGATAGTAGGGGCCACCGATAAACTCATCTTT. It specifies CALGERVSRWGIVGATDKLIF.

In regard to this clone: A much larger clonotype is one base distant, so this may be a read error. This sample includes further DNA sequences coding for the same CDR3. Written as DNA, the CDR3 is TGTGCTCTTGGGGAACTAGTCAAGGACCCTCGTACGGGAAAACTCATCTTT. Protein product: CALGELVKDPRTGKLIF. The chain carries TRDV1 and TRDJ1; no firm D call. Trimming pared 0 bases from V and 8 bases from J, leaving 22 bases between. This CDR3 has 17 amino acids. The germline V gene encodes CDR1 TSWWSYY and CDR2 QGS.

In the case of this clone: Since a much larger clone is just one base distant, this may be a read error. Additional DNA sequences in this sample encode the identical CDR3. The V gene is TRDV2, the J gene TRDJ1; TRDD3 aligns across 8 bases. Germline CDR1 GEAIGNYY, CDR2 EKD. The CDR3 loop spans 15 amino acids. CDR3 sequence reads: CACDSLLGDTDKLIF. In DNA form, the CDR3 reads TGCGCCTGTGACTCCTTACTGGGGGACACCGATAAACTCATCTTT.

This clone was seen more than once but under ten times. The V and J genes are TRDV1 and TRDJ1, with 10 bases aligning to TRDD3. Germline CDR1 is TSWWSYY and CDR2 is QGS. Trimming at V came to 0 bases and at J to 2 bases, leaving 15 bases not matched to a gene. The CDR3 contains 20 residues. CDR3: CALGELRPSLGGDTTDKLIF. In DNA form, the CDR3 reads TGTGCTCTTGGGGAACTTAGGCCTTCCCTGGGGGGGGATACGACCGATAAACTCATCTTT.

About this clone: A read error is possible here, since a much larger clone lies one base away. J gene calling gave no result, while the V gene is TRDV1; the table's D call, TRDD3, was not checked against the DNA. Germline V lookup: CDR1 TSWWSYY, CDR2 QGS. The length of the CDR3 is 22 residues. The CDR3 reads CALGDLTASPVGGYAFPDKPIF. In nucleotides, the CDR3 is TGTGCTCTTGGGGACCTCACCGCCTCCCCGGTGGGGGGATACGCGTTCCCCGATAAACCCATCTTT.

In regard to this clone: TCRdb's protein, taken from a much larger clone, differs from this DNA's translation at residue 5, likely owing to a read error; the protein displayed comes from the DNA. The V and J genes are TRDV2 and TRDJ1; 7 bases are shared with TRDD3. Per germline, CDR1 GEAIGNYY and CDR2 EKD. The CDR3 has 14 amino acids. Trimming took 2 bases from V and 1 from J; bases not matched to a gene: 3. In nucleotides, the CDR3 is TGTGCCTGTGACAAGGGGGGATCCACCGATAAACTCATCTTT. It codes for CACDKGGSTDKLIF.

This clone was counted only a few times. A read error is likely here: a far larger clone is one base away. Other DNA sequences within the sample encode an identical CDR3. V gene TRDV2 combines with J gene TRDJ3; 11 bases are shared with TRDD3. Germline lookup yields CDR1 GEAIGNYY and CDR2 EKD. This CDR3 is 18 amino acids long. The CDR3: CACDTVLGDTWDTRQMFF. CDR3 DNA: TGTGCCTGCGACACCGTACTGGGGGATACCTGGGACACCCGACAGATGTTTTTC.